This T cell receptor beta chain comes out of a study of cytomegalovirus exposure and HLA in healthy donors. Per germline, CDR1 MNHEY and CDR2 SMNVEV (reference sequence). The V segment lost 0 bases and the J segment 8 bases; nucleotides outside the gene matches: 9. The length of the CDR3 is 16 residues. This PCR relied on a set of 60 Vbeta primers and 13 Jbeta primers. Clones were sequenced by immunoSEQ multiplex PCR, and TCRdb holds only the in-frame ones, with some missing. The profile covers approximately 150,000 clones, with roughly 79% appearing a single time and about 9.1% taken by the ten largest.

The chain uses TRBV27 and TRBJ2-1; the match to TRBD1 covers 8 bases. The material sequenced was PBMCs. The origin of this receptor is a man between 18 and 35 years old in good health and CMV-seropositive. The CDR3, as DNA: TGTGCCAGCAGTTTATCGGAGGGACAGGTCGGCGATGAGCAGTTCTTC. It is translated as CASSLSEGQVGDEQFF.